These 18 T cell receptor beta chains were all obtained from the same sample, sequenced in a study of PD-1 blockade in classical Hodgkin lymphoma. Following autologous stem cell transplantation, relapse occurred in every patient, and exposure to brentuximab vedotin varied. TCRdb's table, derived via immunoSEQ multiplex PCR, lists solely in-frame clones and lacks some. This sample yields about 98,000 clones, of which more than 90% are seen a single time; over 2.5% belongs to the top ten. The material was peripheral blood mononuclear cells (PBMCs), obtained at baseline. These receptor sequences come from a human donor with classical Hodgkin lymphoma.

The gene calls are TRBV6-6 and TRBJ1-3, with D unclear. The germline gives CDR1 MNHNY, CDR2 SVGAGI (reference sequence). This CDR3 spans 14 amino acids. Between the trimmed V and J ends, which lost 6 bases and 0 bases, there was a span of 9 bases. This CDR3 reads CASSPISSGNTIYF. CDR3 coding DNA: TGTGCCAGCAGCCCGATAAGCTCTGGAAACACCATATATTTT.

The chain links TRBV27 to TRBJ1-2; D is ambiguous. CDR1 is MNHEY and CDR2 is SMNVEV in the germline V gene (reference sequence). The CDR3 sequence is 16 residues long. Between the trimmed V and J ends, which lost 6 bases and 6 bases, there was a span of 23 bases. CDR3: CASSSRARSPVDGYTF. CDR3 DNA: TGTGCCAGCAGCTCCCGGGCCAGATCCCCCGTCGATGGCTACACCTTC.

A note on this clone: One junction end does not reproduce the germline sequence, and a read error may be involved. The genes are TRBV5-6 and TRBJ1-2, with D perhaps TRBD1 (5 bases). The germline V gene has CDR1 SGHDT and CDR2 YYEEEE. This CDR3 region has 13 residues. The CDR3 is CASSFRQGRPAGF. In DNA form, the CDR3 reads TGTGCCAGCAGCTTTCGGCAGGGCAGGCCGGCCGGCTTC.

The chain is built from TRBV19 and TRBJ1-1; D unclear. With 6 bases removed from V and 1 base from J, the gap between germline ends came to 9 bases. The CDR3 has 13 amino acids. Germline assignment: CDR1 LNHDA and CDR2 SQIVND (reference sequence). The CDR3 region has the DNA TGTGCCAGTAGCCTCGGGGAGAACACTGAAGCTTTCTTT. Translating it yields CASSLGENTEAFF.

V usage is TRBV5-1 and J usage is TRBJ2-1; the D gene is possibly TRBD2 (6 bases). Germline V gene sequence: CDR1 SGHRS, CDR2 YFSETQ. V lost 0 bases, J lost 6 bases, and 16 bases lay in between. This CDR3 is built from 16 residues. CDR3 bases: TGCGCCAGCAGCTTGGACGGGCGGGATAGCCTCAATGAGCAGTTCTTC. Amino acid sequence: CASSLDGRDSLNEQFF.

This chain joins TRBV6-1 and TRBJ1-1; perhaps TRBD1 as D (6 bases). V was cut by 7 bases and J by 1 base, with 10 bases left in between. CDR1 MNHNS and CDR2 SASEGT come from the germline V gene. This CDR3 has 13 residues. CDR3 loop: CASNKQGNTEAFF. The CDR3 bases are TGTGCCAGCAATAAACAGGGGAACACTGAAGCTTTCTTT.

The chain employs TRBV20-1 and TRBJ2-7; no definite D call. V dropped 5 bases and J dropped 6 bases, with 11 bases sitting between them. The CDR3 runs 11 residues. Germline lookup yields CDR1 DFQATT and CDR2 SNEGSKA (reference sequence). CDR3 amino acids: CSAEKKSEQYF. CDR3 bases: TGCAGTGCTGAGAAGAAGTCCGAGCAGTACTTC.

V and J are TRBV7-2 and TRBJ2-7; 8 bases agree with TRBD1. This CDR3 has 15 amino acids. Germline loops: CDR1 SGHTA, CDR2 FQGNSA. After removal of 5 bases from V and 4 bases from J, the junction contained 10 bases not matched to a gene. The CDR3 DNA sequence: TGTGCCAGCAGCACCCCAGGGGGCGCCGGTTACGAGCAGTACTTC. It specifies CASSTPGGAGYEQYF.

The chain is built from TRBV7-9 and TRBJ2-3; 9 bases agree with TRBD1. V lost 5 bases and J lost 4; bases outside the gene matches: 7. The CDR3 covers 15 residues. Germline V lookup: CDR1 SEHNR, CDR2 FQNEAQ (reference sequence). For the CDR3, the DNA is TGTGCCAGCAGCGGGACAGGGAACCCCTCAGATACGCAGTATTTT. The encoded protein is CASSGTGNPSDTQYF.

The rearrangement joins TRBV25-1 to TRBJ1-2, with no clear D. Between the trimmed V and J ends, which lost 1 base and 6 bases, there was a span of 3 bases. Germline V gene sequence: CDR1 MGHDK, CDR2 SYGVNS. The CDR3 sequence is 11 residues long. CDR3 sequence reads: CASSELNGYTF. DNA of the CDR3: TGTGCCAGCAGTGAATTAAATGGCTACACCTTC.

The J gene is TRBJ1-5, the V gene TRBV6-6; 8 bases match TRBD1. The CDR3 length is 14 residues. Germline V gene sequence: CDR1 MNHNY, CDR2 SVGAGI (reference sequence). V was pared by 6 bases and J by 5 bases, with 6 bases of the junction left unmatched. As DNA, the CDR3 is TGTGCCAGCAGACACAGGGGGGCATATCAGCCCCAGCATTTT. Its translation is CASRHRGAYQPQHF.

This chain connects TRBV6-1 to TRBJ2-3; 7 bases align to TRBD1. The CDR3 length is 20 residues. Germline-derived CDR1 and CDR2 are MNHNS and SASEGT. The V segment lost 1 base and the J segment 1 base; nucleotides outside the gene matches: 17. The CDR3 sequence: CASSEVSPPGTVVGTDTQYF. The CDR3 nucleotides are TGTGCCAGCAGTGAAGTGTCGCCTCCCGGGACAGTCGTTGGCACAGATACGCAGTATTTT.

V usage is TRBV6-5 and J usage is TRBJ2-7, with 12 bases that match TRBD1. CDR1 is MNHEY, CDR2 SVGAGI, per germline. The CDR3 extends over 15 amino acids. Trimming took 6 bases from V and 5 from J; bases not matched to a gene: 8. This CDR3 reads CASSQTGTGGNEQYF. For the CDR3, the DNA is TGTGCCAGCAGCCAAACAGGGACAGGGGGCAACGAGCAGTACTTC.

The rearrangement links TRBV29-1 to TRBJ1-2; perhaps TRBD1 as D (5 bases). The V gene lost 4 bases and the J gene lost 4 bases, with 16 bases spanning the gap. CDR3 length equals 14 residues. Per germline, CDR1 SQVTM and CDR2 ANQGSEA. Written as DNA, the CDR3 is TGCAGCGTTGTTCGGTCTGACAGCTTCTATGGCTACACCTTC. It specifies CSVVRSDSFYGYTF.

This clone was recorded once. The V gene is TRBV27, the J gene TRBJ2-1; 9 bases fit TRBD1. With V trimmed by 4 bases and J by 8 bases, 9 bases remained unmatched. Germline lookup yields CDR1 MNHEY and CDR2 SMNVEV (reference sequence). This CDR3 is 15 amino acids long. CDR3 sequence: CASSSPGQGGDEQFF. For the CDR3, the DNA is TGTGCCAGCAGTTCACCGGGACAGGGCGGCGATGAGCAGTTCTTC.

The CDR3 nucleotides are TGTGCTAGTGGTCCAAGGGACAGGGGCACTGAAGCTTTCTTT. It yields the protein CASGPRDRGTEAFF. The chain links TRBV12-5 to TRBJ1-1; 10 nucleotides match TRBD1. Per germline, CDR1 LGHNT and CDR2 FRNRAP. V was clipped by 5 bases and J by 4 bases; unmatched bases: 4. This CDR3 comprises 14 residues.

The rearrangement uses TRBV28 and TRBJ2-1; D remains ambiguous. V lost 3 bases and J 0 bases, leaving 12 bases between the germline ends. CDR3 length equals 16 residues. The V gene's germline CDR1 is MDHEN and CDR2 SYDVKM. CDR3 amino acids: CASSLGGVYSYNEQFF. In DNA, the CDR3 is TGTGCCAGCAGTTTGGGCGGAGTTTACTCCTACAATGAGCAGTTCTTC.

V and J are TRBV27 and TRBJ1-1; D is uncertain. CDR3 length equals 13 residues. V lost 3 bases, J lost 0 bases, and 5 bases lay in between. Germline CDR1 and CDR2: MNHEY and SMNVEV (reference sequence). Here the CDR3 DNA reads TGTGCCAGCAGTTTTTCAGTGAACACTGAAGCTTTCTTT. Its translation is CASSFSVNTEAFF.